The rows below give T cell receptor beta chains drawn from one sample of a study of cytomegalovirus exposure and HLA in healthy donors. Sequencing used immunoSEQ multiplex PCR; TCRdb keeps in-frame clones, though not all of them. The table records 55,000 to 70,000 clones, around 77% of them present only once. The sequenced material came from PBMCs. The source is a male donor in good health and CMV-seropositive. CDR3s leave out the opening cysteine and the closing phenylalanine or tryptophan.

J | V | CDR3
TRBJ1-2 | TRBV5-6 | ASRKDRDSYYGYT
TRBJ1-1 | TRBV18 | ASSPQGRVTEAF
TRBJ2-7 | TRBV30 | AWRVYGEQY
TRBJ2-1 | TRBV30 | AWSVPSSYNEQF
TRBJ2-3 | TRBV4-1 | ASSPGTGGPETQY
TRBJ1-2 | TRBV18 | ASSPTSTAGTNYGYT
TRBJ2-2 | TRBV7-7 | ASSVTGSTGELF
TRBJ1-2 | TRBV10-3 | AISESLTGSGYYGYT
TRBJ1-2 | TRBV9 | ASSVTGFPVKGYT
TRBJ2-7 | TRBV19 | ASSIGGGQQY
TRBJ1-1 | TRBV28 | ASSVLGEEAF
TRBJ1-1 | TRBV27 | ASGRGNTEAF
TRBJ1-5 | TRBV19 | ASRVGNQPQH
TRBJ2-3 | TRBV2 | ASTASGAAGADTQY
TRBJ1-1 | TRBV19 | ASSIQGINTEAF
TRBJ1-6 | TRBV10-2 | ASSESRQGNSPLH
TRBJ2-7 | TRBV28 | ASSSTWTSLSYEQY
TRBJ2-3 | TRBV11-3 | ASSPGAVPDTQY
TRBJ1-6 | TRBV18 | ASSPLDRDSPLH
TRBJ1-4 | TRBV11-2 | ASSPDRREKLF
TRBJ2-2 | TRBV5-1 | ASRTGGSTGELF
TRBJ1-4 | TRBV4-2 | ASSQGGGENEKLF
TRBJ2-1 | TRBV11-2 | ASSYSTVGEQF
TRBJ2-7 | TRBV10-3 | AISPGLATYEQY
TRBJ2-7 | TRBV5-1 | ASSPVSGGAIRKQY
TRBJ2-7 | TRBV6-1 | ASSKGGGFYEQY
TRBJ2-1 | TRBV4-3 | ASSQERAGGANEQF
TRBJ2-7 | TRBV12-5 | ASGSDSGEQY
TRBJ1-4 | TRBV7-6 | ASSSQGRPNEKLF
TRBJ2-5 | TRBV19 | ASTPGVRETQY
TRBJ2-2 | TRBV5-1 | ASSFEQAGGPNGELF
TRBJ2-5 | TRBV5-1 | ASSLGGGLLRKTQY
TRBJ1-1 | TRBV5-5 | ASSSQGTEAF
TRBJ2-1 | TRBV28 | ASSFLRGDNEQF
TRBJ1-3 | TRBV29-1 | SVDDRRGNTIY
TRBJ2-2 | TRBV6-1 | ASSKVRDIVTGELF
TRBJ2-3 | TRBV6-5 | ASFERGRADTQY
TRBJ2-6 | TRBV27 | ASRTSGAGGANVLT
TRBJ1-2 | TRBV4-1 | ASSQARGSYGYT
TRBJ2-7 | TRBV27 | ASATPSGGDYEQY
TRBJ1-1 | TRBV7-8 | ASSLREGWTEAF
TRBJ1-1 | TRBV10-3 | AISESVVSRTEAF
TRBJ2-1 | TRBV15 | ATSSRGYTEQF
TRBJ1-1 | TRBV11-2 | ASSLSQGGGTEAF
TRBJ2-1 | TRBV13 | ASSGRSGGLVDEQF
TRBJ1-2 | TRBV30 | AWSAGPGGYT
TRBJ1-1 | TRBV28 | ASSLGQERTEAF
TRBJ1-1 | TRBV6-5 | ASRRLRGQAF
TRBJ2-3 | TRBV2 | ASSTTGTSGTDTQY
TRBJ2-1 | TRBV2 | ASSEARGDPLGYEQF
TRBJ2-7 | TRBV30 | AWSPGTGAYEQY
TRBJ1-6 | TRBV7-2 | ASSLGDRYNSPLH
TRBJ2-3 | TRBV6-4 | ASSDGTSGADTQY
TRBJ2-7 | TRBV30 | AWTPGGGAHTYEQY